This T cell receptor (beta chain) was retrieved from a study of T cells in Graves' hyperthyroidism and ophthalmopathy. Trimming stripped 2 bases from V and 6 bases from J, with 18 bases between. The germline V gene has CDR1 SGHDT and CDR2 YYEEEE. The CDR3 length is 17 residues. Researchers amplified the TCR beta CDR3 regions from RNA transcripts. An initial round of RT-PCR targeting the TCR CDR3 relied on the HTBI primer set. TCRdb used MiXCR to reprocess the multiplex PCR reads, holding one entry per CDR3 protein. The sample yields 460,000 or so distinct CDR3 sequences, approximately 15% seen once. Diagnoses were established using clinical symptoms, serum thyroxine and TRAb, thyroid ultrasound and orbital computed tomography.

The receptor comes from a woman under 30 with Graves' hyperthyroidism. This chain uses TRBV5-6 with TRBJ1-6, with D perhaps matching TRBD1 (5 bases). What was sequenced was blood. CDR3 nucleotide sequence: TGTGCCAGCAGCTTTCAAATCGGTGACAGCATTAATTCACCCCTCCACTTT. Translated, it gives CASSFQIGDSINSPLHF.